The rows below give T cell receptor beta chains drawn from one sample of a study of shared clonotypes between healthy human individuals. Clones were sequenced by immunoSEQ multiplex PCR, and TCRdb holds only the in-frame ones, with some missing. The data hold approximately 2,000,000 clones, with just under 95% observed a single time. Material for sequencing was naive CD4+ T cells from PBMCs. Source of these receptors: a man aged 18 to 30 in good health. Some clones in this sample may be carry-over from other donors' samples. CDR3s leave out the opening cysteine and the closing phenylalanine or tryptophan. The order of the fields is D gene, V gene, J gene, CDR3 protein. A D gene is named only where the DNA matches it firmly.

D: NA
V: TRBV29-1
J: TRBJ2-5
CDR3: SVDTVAQETQY

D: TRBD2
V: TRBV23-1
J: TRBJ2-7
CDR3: ASSNGLAGGISYEQY

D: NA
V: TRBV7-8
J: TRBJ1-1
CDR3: ASSSGPPQAF

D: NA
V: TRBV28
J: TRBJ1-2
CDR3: ASRVGGFDYGYT

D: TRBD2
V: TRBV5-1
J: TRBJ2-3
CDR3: ASSLVAGTTDTQY

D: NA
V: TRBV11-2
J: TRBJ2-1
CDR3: ASSLDPEGYNEQF

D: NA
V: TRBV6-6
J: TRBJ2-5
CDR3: ASSYSAREYQETQY

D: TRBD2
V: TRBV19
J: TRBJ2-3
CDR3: ASSLTLTSGSISTDTQY

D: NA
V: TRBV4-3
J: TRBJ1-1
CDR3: ASSRGPALNTEAF

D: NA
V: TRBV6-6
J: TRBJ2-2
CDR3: ASSKQDPNTGELF

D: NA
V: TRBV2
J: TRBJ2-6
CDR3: ARTLARGESGANVLT

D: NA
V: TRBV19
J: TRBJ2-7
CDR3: AEALITYEQY

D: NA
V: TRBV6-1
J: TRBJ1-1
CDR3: ASTGHRKNTEAF

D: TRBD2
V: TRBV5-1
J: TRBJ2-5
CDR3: ASSFLAADNLQETQY

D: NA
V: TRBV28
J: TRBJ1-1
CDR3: ASSLLRGHTEAF

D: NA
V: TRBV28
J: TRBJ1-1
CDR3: ASSPGGHLNTEAF

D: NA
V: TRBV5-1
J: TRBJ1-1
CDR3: ASSLEVGPAEAF

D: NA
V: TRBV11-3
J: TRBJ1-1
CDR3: ASSLDMDRVAF